This T cell receptor (beta chain) was identified in a study of radiation and T cells in renal cell carcinoma. Overall study findings and caveats: In blood, top tumor clones expanded by 2 weeks, shrinking by 4. No pretreatment tumor biopsies were available for baseline clonotypes.

CDR3 length: 16 residues. CDR1 is SGHTA, CDR2 FQGNSA, per germline. V shed 5 bases and J shed 7 bases, with 18 bases lying between them. Time point given: blood 4 weeks post-SBRT, at nephrectomy. Sample treatment: 15 Gy SBRT to primary tumor, nephrectomy 4 weeks later. Sequencing used immunoSEQ multiplex PCR; TCRdb keeps in-frame clones, though not all of them. The table lists fewer than 85,000 clones, around 89% of them singletons. Points on this clone: Its antigen is undetermined.

The sequencing used blood, collected from a patient whose treatment included radiotherapy and nephrectomy. The receptor's source is a woman in her 70s with renal cell carcinoma. The chain is built from TRBV7-2 and TRBJ1-6, with unresolved D. CDR3 in DNA: TGTGCCAGCAGCCCCGCGTGGGAGCCTATGAATTCACCCCTCCACTTT. Its translation: CASSPAWEPMNSPLHF. Drawing the rest from reference TRBV7-2 and TRBJ1-6, the complete variable domain is GAGVSQSPSNKVTEKGKDVELRCDPISGHTALYWYRQSLGQGLEFLIYFQGNSAPDKSGLPSDRFSAERTGGSVSTLTIQRTQQEDSAVYLCASSPAWEPMNSPLHFGNGTRLTVT.